These 9 T cell receptor beta chains were all obtained from the same sample, sequenced in a study of blood T cell repertoires in COVID-19. Sequenced by immunoSEQ multiplex PCR; TCRdb stores in-frame clones only, minus some. The repertoire includes about 380,000 clones, roughly 90% of them detected once, and 6.5% to 8% sits in the top ten. Sequences were obtained from peripheral blood. These receptors originate from a man aged 18 to 35 with active or convalescent COVID-19.

The V gene is TRBV7-9, the J gene TRBJ2-1, with 10 positions matching TRBD2. Per the germline V gene, CDR1 is SEHNR and CDR2 is FQNEAQ (reference sequence). The V gene end was trimmed by 3 bases and the J gene end by 9 bases; junction bases not matched to a gene: 8. This CDR3 spans 15 amino acids. The CDR3 coding sequence is TGTGCCAGCAGCTTGGCTAGCGGGAGAGATACTGAGCAGTTCTTC. This sequence encodes CASSLASGRDTEQFF. The full variable domain, in which reference TRBV7-9 and TRBJ2-1 provide the parts outside the CDR3, is DTGVSQNPRHKITKRGQNVTFRCDPISEHNRLYWYRQTLGQGPEFLTYFQNEAQLEKSRLLSDRFSAERPKGSFSTLEIQRTEQGDSAMYLCASSLASGRDTEQFFGPGTRLTVL.

The chain employs TRBV7-9 and TRBJ2-7, with 7 bases aligning to TRBD1. CDR1 is SEHNR, CDR2 FQNEAQ, per germline (reference sequence). This CDR3 is 16 amino acids long. J lost 2 bases, V lost 1 base, and 8 bases had no gene match. Here the CDR3 reads CASSLGILGQAYEQYF. The CDR3 coding sequence is TGTGCCAGCAGCTTAGGGATTCTAGGACAGGCCTACGAGCAGTACTTC.

The chain's CDR3 is CASYNRDPRTDTQYF. Here the CDR3 DNA reads TGTGCGAGCTACAACAGGGACCCTCGCACAGATACGCAGTATTTT. This rearrangement joins TRBV6-5 to TRBJ2-3, with D tentatively TRBD1 (6 bases). The germline V gene has CDR1 MNHEY and CDR2 SVGAGI. CDR3 size: 15 residues.

The chain employs TRBV6-6 and TRBJ2-1; 16 bases fit TRBD2. The CDR3 is 18 amino acids. Germline V gene lookup returns CDR1 MNHNY and CDR2 SVGAGI (reference sequence). The V gene end was trimmed by 5 bases and the J gene end by 0 bases; junction bases not matched to a gene: 4. The chain's CDR3 is CASSLGLAGGSSYNEQFF. CDR3 DNA sequence: TGTGCCAGCAGTCTGGGACTAGCGGGGGGGAGCTCCTACAATGAGCAGTTCTTC.

The chain has TRBV7-9 and TRBJ2-2, with TRBD2 identical over 10 bases. Germline lookup yields CDR1 SEHNR and CDR2 FQNEAQ (reference sequence). The CDR3 extends over 18 amino acids. Trimming at V came to 5 bases and at J to 5 bases, leaving 14 bases not matched to a gene. The CDR3 bases are TGTGCCAGCAGCCTGGGGACTAGCGCACGTGTTGAGACCGGGGAGCTGTTTTTT. It codes for CASSLGTSARVETGELFF.

The V and J genes are TRBV5-5 and TRBJ1-1, with D maybe TRBD1 (5 bases). Germline-derived CDR1 and CDR2 are SGHKS and YYEKEE (reference sequence). CDR3 size: 14 residues. The V end lost 2 bases, the J end lost 6 bases, and 14 bases lay between the germline ends. CDR3: CASSLGGVGPEAFF. Written as DNA, the CDR3 is TGTGCCAGCAGCTTAGGAGGGGTCGGTCCTGAAGCTTTCTTT.

This chain links TRBV9 with TRBJ1-3, with D perhaps matching TRBD1 (6 bases). The CDR3 runs to 15 residues. Trimming took 4 bases from V and 3 from J, leaving 14 bases between them. The V gene's germline CDR1 is SGDLS and CDR2 YYNGEE. The CDR3 region is CASSQRGGGGNTIYF. The DNA for the CDR3 is TGTGCCAGCAGCCAAAGGGGGGGAGGTGGAAACACCATATATTTT.

The genes are TRBV11-2 and TRBJ2-7; 7 nucleotides agree with TRBD1. This CDR3 has 13 residues. CDR1 is SGHAT, CDR2 FQNNGV, per germline. The ends lost 5 bases at V and 3 bases at J; junction bases unmatched: 4. CDR3 residues: CASSPYRGYEQYF. DNA of the CDR3: TGTGCCAGCAGCCCATACAGGGGCTACGAGCAGTACTTC.

This chain uses TRBV7-2 with TRBJ2-3, with D possibly being TRBD1 (5 bases). Germline-derived CDR1 and CDR2 are SGHTA and FQGNSA. Trimming left V 5 bases short and J 2 bases short, with 14 bases between. There are 15 residues in the CDR3. CDR3 region: CASSPWAGITDTQYF. The CDR3 DNA sequence: TGTGCCAGCAGCCCTTGGGCAGGGATCACAGATACGCAGTATTTT. Drawing the rest from reference TRBV7-2 and TRBJ2-3, the complete variable domain is GAGVSQSPSNKVTEKGKDVELRCDPISGHTALYWYRQSLGQGLEFLIYFQGNSAPDKSGLPSDRFSAERTGGSVSTLTIQRTQQEDSAVYLCASSPWAGITDTQYFGPGTRLTVL.